This paragraph covers one TCR beta chain sequence. Authors' processing steps: Amplification from reference gene primers served as the basis for estimated nucleated cell counts. Clones were read by immunoSEQ multiplex PCR, and TCRdb kept only the in-frame ones, dropping some. V, J and clone size were drawn from that table, and D and trimming were deduced from the DNA. The sample shows under 200,000 clones, about 82% of them seen only once. This sample is drawn from a study of blood T cell repertoires in COVID-19. Looked up from germline, CDR1 is LNHDA and CDR2 is SQIVND (reference sequence). This CDR3 is 17 amino acids long. V lost 1 base and J lost 5, with 17 bases in between. Seattle enrolled patients during active infection and tracked them longitudinally.

Sequenced input: peripheral blood. This TCR came from a man aged 60 to 75 with COVID-19, enrolled during active disease. This chain joins TRBV19 and TRBJ2-2, with D perhaps matching TRBD1 (6 bases). CDR3 protein: CASSIGNTGWRTGELFF. DNA of the CDR3: TGTGCCAGTAGTATAGGAAACACAGGGTGGCGTACCGGGGAGCTGTTTTTT.